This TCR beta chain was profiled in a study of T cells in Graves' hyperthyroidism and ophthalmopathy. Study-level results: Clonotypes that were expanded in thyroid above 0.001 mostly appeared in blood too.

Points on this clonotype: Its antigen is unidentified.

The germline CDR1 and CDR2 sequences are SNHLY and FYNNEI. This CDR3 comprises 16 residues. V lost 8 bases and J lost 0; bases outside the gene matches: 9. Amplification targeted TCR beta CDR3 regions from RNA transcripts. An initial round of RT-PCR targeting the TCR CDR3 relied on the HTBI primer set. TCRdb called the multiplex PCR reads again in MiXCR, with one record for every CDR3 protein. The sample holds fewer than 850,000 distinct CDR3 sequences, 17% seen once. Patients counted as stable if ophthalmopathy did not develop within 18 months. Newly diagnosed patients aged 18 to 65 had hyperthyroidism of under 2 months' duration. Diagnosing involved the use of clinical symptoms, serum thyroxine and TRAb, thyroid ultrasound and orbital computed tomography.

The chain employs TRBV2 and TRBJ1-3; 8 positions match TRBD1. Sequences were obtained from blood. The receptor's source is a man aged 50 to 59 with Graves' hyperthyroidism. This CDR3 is CASWSGQADSGNTIYF. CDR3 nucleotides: TGTGCCAGCTGGTCGGGACAGGCCGACTCTGGAAACACCATATATTTT.